This entry features one TCR beta chain sequence. Its antigen is unidentified. The source of the sample is a study of cytomegalovirus exposure and HLA in healthy donors. The study, taken as a whole, reports: Using a false discovery rate of 0.05, a later analysis showed that roughly 16,000 TCR beta sequences were associated with HLA alleles. Reports showed the classifier diagnosing cytomegalovirus status with high specificity and sensitivity. Productive rates of about 90% or about 30% were seen for most TCR beta V segments in an earlier analysis.

The PCR was carried out with 60 Vbeta primers and 13 Jbeta primers. Original handling: In a later analysis, 8.5 million to 14 million of approximately 80 million unique beta chains occurred in at least two donors. The protocol was immunoSEQ multiplex PCR, while the TCRdb copy is restricted to in-frame clones and leaves out a portion. V, J and clone size reflect that table, while D and trimming were determined from the DNA. This sample has more than 150,000 clones, with just under 80% found just once. The receptor was derived from a woman in her thirties or forties in good health and CMV-seropositive. The sequencing input was PBMCs.

DNA of the CDR3: TGTGCCAGCAGCAAGGGCGGGCAGACGCGAATTGAGCAGTTCTTC. It specifies CASSKGGQTRIEQFF. The chain employs TRBV9 and TRBJ2-1; the D gene is possibly TRBD2 (5 bases). The CDR3 has 15 amino acids. Trimming left V 4 bases short and J 9 bases short, with 20 bases between. From germline, CDR1 is SGDLS and CDR2 YYNGEE.